Listed below are T cell receptor beta chains from one sample, sequenced in a study of OX40 agonist ivuxolimab in advanced cancers. Generated by immunoSEQ multiplex PCR, the TCRdb table keeps only in-frame clones and is missing some. This table has tens of thousands of clones, around 83% appearing once. Sequences were derived from CD4+ or CD8+ T cells sorted from blood, sampled in a trial of the OX40 agonist ivuxolimab. The receptors shown here come from an adult with an advanced solid tumor such as melanoma, head and neck, liver or kidney cancer. Both conserved end residues are part of each CDR3.

CDR3 | J | V
CASSVTGVSTDTQYF | TRBJ2-3 | TRBV7-8
CASSYGQGGEKLFF | TRBJ1-4 | TRBV6-5
CASSLSLAKNIQYF | TRBJ2-4 | TRBV5-1
CASSFLMNTEAFF | TRBJ1-1 | TRBV7-3
CASSLVGTDTQYF | TRBJ2-3 | TRBV5-1
CSVEIPDRGRTDTQYF | TRBJ2-3 | TRBV29-1
CAWSVQRDLYGYTF | TRBJ1-2 | TRBV30
CASRRIGQGEGTEAFF | TRBJ1-1 | TRBV19
CASTPLRGGDTGELFF | TRBJ2-2 | TRBV7-9
CASSLWGELGYTF | TRBJ1-2 | TRBV7-2
CASSPTMNQETQYF | TRBJ2-5 | TRBV5-5
CASSQGQNTGELFF | TRBJ2-2 | TRBV7-2
CATKRGGDNYGYTF | TRBJ1-2 | TRBV7-2
CASSLTAAEAFF | TRBJ1-1 | TRBV10-2
CASSYGREAFF | TRBJ1-1 | TRBV6-5
CASSLVSGGPVEQYF | TRBJ2-7 | TRBV5-1
CASSHGGRNTGELFF | TRBJ2-2 | TRBV4-1
CASSPGGRGTQYF | TRBJ2-5 | TRBV9
CASSVGGGSEQYF | TRBJ2-7 | TRBV9
CASSFSTVGTEAFF | TRBJ1-1 | TRBV2
CASSEGLAGGVIGNEQFF | TRBJ2-1 | TRBV5-1
CASSRNPPGEQYF | TRBJ2-7 | TRBV2
CAWRHTGTLLYEQYF | TRBJ2-7 | TRBV30
CAISLTGGYEQYF | TRBJ2-7 | TRBV10-3
CSARSSYEQYF | TRBJ2-7 | TRBV20-1
CASREGQGGTGELFF | TRBJ2-2 | TRBV6-6
CAWSPGGNTEAFF | TRBJ1-1 | TRBV30